This paragraph reports one T cell receptor (beta chain). These data originate in a study of blood T cell repertoires in COVID-19. Study-level information: The samples span acute and convalescent COVID-19 from the United States, Italy and Spain. Sources were T cells, B-cell-depleted T cells, or PBMCs; the material itself was cDNA or gDNA.

Per the authors' pipeline: Quantification of nucleated cells was approximated via reference gene primer amplification. Some clones are missing from TCRdb's copy, which holds only in-frame ones; the method was immunoSEQ multiplex PCR. That table furnishes V, J and clone size, whereas the DNA furnished D and trimming. The sample consists of about 100,000 clones, around four fifths of them appearing once. V lost 5 bases, J lost 1 base, and 9 bases lay in between. The germline V gene encodes CDR1 SQVTM and CDR2 ANQGSEA. The CDR3 is 14 residues long. Sequencing used peripheral blood. The chain recombines TRBV29-1 with TRBJ2-6; D is unresolved. The clonotype was recovered from a man aged 50 to 60 with active or convalescent COVID-19. CDR3 in amino acids: CSVSPESGANVLTF. CDR3 in DNA: TGCAGCGTTTCACCAGAATCTGGGGCCAACGTCCTGACTTTC.